This entry lists 22 T cell receptor beta chains sequenced from one sample in a study of T cell changes during pregnancy in multiple sclerosis (dated by TCRdb to the late 2010s). Library construction relied on the immunoSEQ multiplex PCR assay. The table comes from immuneACCESS by way of TCRdb, which keeps in-frame sequences with V and J called. Part of the clones is missing from these tables; in studies checked, under half for an unresolved V gene and the rest for unknown reasons. The sample table lists some 60,000 clones, about 83% of them with a count of one. In total, the top ten clones hold about 5% of the sample. The specimen sequenced was peripheral blood from another person, used as feeder cells. The receptors were gathered from a human donor whose cells served as feeder cells for cultures in a pregnancy study.

This clone has a handful of counts. The chain employs TRBV16 and TRBJ2-2; maybe TRBD1 (6 bases). Germline lookup yields CDR1 KGHSY and CDR2 FQNENV. Deletions cut 6 bases from V and 4 bases from J, with 12 bases between. The CDR3 is 14 amino acids. CDR3 DNA sequence: TGTGCCAGCAGACCCACAGGGCCCACCGGGGAGCTGTTTTTT. Encoded protein: CASRPTGPTGELFF.

The gene calls are TRBV11-2 and TRBJ1-6, with 8 bases lining up with TRBD1. The germline V gene encodes CDR1 SGHAT and CDR2 FQNNGV. The CDR3 length is 15 residues. V trimming: 5 bases; J trimming: 4 bases; junction bases outside the gene matches: 4. Written as DNA, the CDR3 is TGTGCCAGCAGCCCTCGGACAGGGTATAATTCACCCCTCCACTTT. Its protein product is CASSPRTGYNSPLHF.

The chain is built from TRBV4-1 and TRBJ2-7; weak D call: TRBD1 (5 bases). This CDR3 comprises 17 residues. Germline V gives CDR1 MGHRA, CDR2 YSYEKL. V was pared by 0 bases and J by 1 base, with 16 bases between. Here the CDR3 reads CASSQERVLAGSYEQYF. DNA of the CDR3: TGCGCCAGCAGCCAAGAACGAGTCTTGGCAGGGTCCTACGAGCAGTACTTC.

The chain recombines TRBV6-1 with TRBJ1-5, with D unclear. This CDR3 has 14 residues. The V gene's germline CDR1 is MNHNS and CDR2 SASEGT. Deletions cut 7 bases from V and 3 bases from J, with 13 bases between. CDR3 DNA sequence: TGTGCCAGCACCCAGAACGCGTACAATCAGCCCCAGCATTTT. It translates to CASTQNAYNQPQHF.

The chain has TRBV30 and TRBJ2-1; 8 bases map to TRBD1. The ends lost 4 bases at V and 5 bases at J; junction bases unmatched: 1. This CDR3 has 12 amino acids. Per germline, CDR1 GTSNPN and CDR2 SVGIG (reference sequence). The CDR3 here is CAWKGQDNEQFF. CDR3 sequence (DNA): TGTGCCTGGAAGGGACAGGACAATGAGCAGTTCTTC.

This clone was seen just once. This chain links TRBV28 with TRBJ1-6, with TRBD1 as a possible D gene (6 bases). The CDR3 covers 14 residues. The V gene lost 10 bases and the J gene lost 10 bases, with 20 bases spanning the gap. Germline V lookup: CDR1 MDHEN, CDR2 SYDVKM. The DNA of the CDR3 is TGTGCCACCCAATCGGGGAGGGGGTACTCACCCCTCCACTTT. Encoded protein: CATQSGRGYSPLHF.

The V call is TRBV5-5, the J call TRBJ2-2, with D maybe TRBD1 (6 bases). The CDR3 extends over 13 amino acids. The V end was cut by 4 bases, the J end by 6 bases, with 10 bases between. Per germline, CDR1 SGHKS and CDR2 YYEKEE (reference sequence). DNA of the CDR3: TGTGCCAGCAGCCTCAGGGGCCCCGGGGAGCTGTTTTTT. This translates into CASSLRGPGELFF.

The chain links TRBV15 to TRBJ2-1; D is undetermined. The CDR3 contains 15 residues. Germline CDR1 LNHNV, CDR2 YYDKDF (reference sequence). V lost 6 bases and J 2 bases, leaving 14 bases between the germline ends. As DNA, the CDR3 is TGTGCCACCAGTTACGCCAGGAATCCCTACAATGAGCAGTTCTTC. Amino acid sequence: CATSYARNPYNEQFF.

This chain connects TRBV10-3 to TRBJ2-5; D gene unclear. Per germline, CDR1 ENHRY and CDR2 SYGVKD. Between the trimmed V and J ends, which lost 0 bases and 4 bases, there was a span of 9 bases. CDR3 length: 14 residues. CDR3 region: CAISESTKPETQYF. CDR3 DNA: TGTGCCATCAGTGAGTCGACGAAACCAGAGACCCAGTACTTC.

The chain recombines TRBV6-1 with TRBJ2-3; TRBD2 matches at 11 bases. V lost 4 bases, J lost 1 base, and 10 bases stayed unmatched. Germline V lookup: CDR1 MNHNS, CDR2 SASEGT. This CDR3 is 18 amino acids long. CDR3 protein: CASSGSARGLAGTDTQYF. CDR3 bases: TGTGCCAGCAGTGGATCAGCCCGGGGACTAGCGGGCACAGATACGCAGTATTTT.

V gene TRBV28 combines with J gene TRBJ1-6; D is ambiguous. Germline-derived CDR1 and CDR2 are MDHEN and SYDVKM. V gave up 0 bases and J gave up 8 bases, with 8 bases separating them. There are 14 residues in the CDR3. The CDR3 protein is CASSLWGRYSPLHF. DNA for the CDR3: TGTGCCAGCAGTTTATGGGGCAGGTATTCACCCCTCCACTTT.

The chain links TRBV2 to TRBJ2-2, with no clear D. Looked up from germline, CDR1 is SNHLY and CDR2 is FYNNEI. With 3 bases removed from V and 9 bases from J, the gap between germline ends came to 8 bases. This CDR3 has 12 residues. The CDR3, as DNA: TGTGCCAGCAGTGACTATTTAAGGGAGCTGTTTTTT. Translating it yields CASSDYLRELFF.

The V and J genes are TRBV11-2 and TRBJ2-7; D perhaps matches TRBD2 (7 bases). The CDR3 loop spans 16 amino acids. The germline gives CDR1 SGHAT, CDR2 FQNNGV. V shed 0 bases and J shed 7 bases, with 19 bases lying between them. Here the CDR3 DNA reads TGTGCCAGCAGCTTAGATCAAGGGGGGGCACCGGGAGAGCAGTACTTC. It translates to CASSLDQGGAPGEQYF. The complete variable domain, with remaining parts taken from reference TRBV11-2 and TRBJ2-7, reads EAGVAQSPRYKIIEKRQSVAFWCNPISGHATLYWYQQILGQGPKLLIQFQNNGVVDDSQLPKDRFSAERLKGVDSTLKIQPAKLEDSAVYLCASSLDQGGAPGEQYFGPGTRLTVT.

This chain links TRBV5-1 with TRBJ1-5, with D unclear. Germline V lookup: CDR1 SGHRS, CDR2 YFSETQ. With 1 base removed from V and 3 bases from J, the gap between germline ends came to 14 bases. The CDR3 sequence is 16 residues long. The CDR3 is CASSLYPQVDNQPQHF. The CDR3 region has the DNA TGCGCCAGCAGCTTGTACCCCCAGGTGGACAATCAGCCCCAGCATTTT.

The table lists this clone with a few counts. The V call is TRBV5-1, the J call TRBJ2-5, with D tentatively TRBD1 (6 bases). Germline CDR1 reads SGHRS; CDR2 reads YFSETQ. V lost 0 bases and J lost 3, with 15 bases in between. This CDR3 comprises 16 residues. The DNA for the CDR3 is TGCGCCAGCAGCTTGGGTACAGGGATTATGAAAGAGACCCAGTACTTC. It translates to CASSLGTGIMKETQYF.

V is TRBV7-2 and J is TRBJ2-7; D is possibly TRBD2 (5 bases). The V gene's germline CDR1 is SGHTA and CDR2 FQGNSA. The CDR3 runs to 14 residues. V was clipped by 1 base and J by 2 bases, with 9 bases between them. The CDR3 bases are TGTGCCAGCAGCTTAGTAGCGTCCGCCTACGAGCAGTACTTC. Residues: CASSLVASAYEQYF.

The genes are TRBV2 and TRBJ2-5; the D gene could be TRBD1 or TRBD2 (5 bases each). The V gene's germline CDR1 is SNHLY and CDR2 FYNNEI. The V end was cut by 8 bases, the J end by 5 bases, with 18 bases between. The CDR3 covers 14 residues. This CDR3 is CASVWDQQMETQYF. For the CDR3, the DNA is TGTGCCAGCGTCTGGGACCAGCAGATGGAGACCCAGTACTTC.

The chain combines TRBV5-6 with TRBJ1-1; 7 nucleotides match TRBD1. Germline-derived CDR1 and CDR2 are SGHDT and YYEEEE. Trimming at V came to 6 bases and at J to 5 bases, leaving 7 bases not matched to a gene. This CDR3 comprises 13 residues. The CDR3 region is CASTRQGGTEAFF. The CDR3 DNA reads as TGTGCCAGCACTCGACAGGGTGGGACTGAAGCTTTCTTT.

The CDR3 region is CASSPGGYEQFF. CDR3 DNA sequence: TGTGCCAGCAGTCCCGGGGGATATGAGCAGTTCTTC. The rearrangement joins TRBV6-5 to TRBJ2-1, with D possibly matching TRBD2 (6 bases). The germline V gene has CDR1 MNHEY and CDR2 SVGAGI. CDR3 size: 12 residues. The germline V and J ends were trimmed by 5 bases and 8 bases, with 10 bases remaining between them.

The chain carries TRBV6-5 and TRBJ1-2, with 7 bases identical to TRBD1. Germline assignment: CDR1 MNHEY and CDR2 SVGAGI. The CDR3 loop spans 13 amino acids. The junction had 3 bases not matched to a gene; V was cut back by 2 bases and J by 6 bases. The CDR3 coding sequence is TGTGCCAGCAGTTACCGGACAGGTGATGGCTACACCTTC. Amino acid sequence: CASSYRTGDGYTF.

This clone was detected a few times. The chain joins TRBV14 to TRBJ1-6, with D possibly TRBD1 on 5 matching bases. The germline gives CDR1 SGHDN, CDR2 FVKESK. V dropped 7 bases and J dropped 0 bases, with 10 bases sitting between them. The CDR3 totals 15 residues. The CDR3 reads CASNGGSSYNSPLHF. The CDR3 DNA is TGTGCCAGCAACGGGGGGAGCTCCTATAATTCACCCCTCCACTTT.

Regarding this clone: This sample includes further DNA sequences coding for the same CDR3. The chain recombines TRBV11-3 with TRBJ2-1, with 13 bases matching TRBD2. The J segment lost 4 bases and the V segment lost 3 bases, leaving 6 bases of the junction unmatched. The CDR3 totals 17 residues. Looked up from germline, CDR1 is SGHNT and CDR2 is YENEEA. The chain's CDR3 is CASSFSGTSGVYNEQFF. The CDR3, as DNA: TGTGCCAGCAGCTTCTCAGGGACTAGCGGGGTATACAATGAGCAGTTCTTC.